A single sample is the source of the 18 T cell receptor beta chains below, sequenced in a study of blood T cell repertoires in COVID-19. Here immunoSEQ multiplex PCR was the method, and the copy in TCRdb shows in-frame clones only, minus some. The sample yields more than 200,000 clones, roughly 84% seen once. Input material: peripheral blood. These receptors were taken from a woman aged 40 to 49 who had recovered from COVID-19.

This clone turned up a few times. The chain employs TRBV5-8 and TRBJ2-7; 11 nucleotides agree with TRBD1. CDR3 length: 19 residues. Trimming at V came to 0 bases and at J to 4 bases, leaving 15 bases not matched to a gene. Germline CDR1 is SGHTS and CDR2 is YDEGEE. This CDR3 is CASSLARGGGTGGGYEQYF. The CDR3 DNA follows: TGTGCCAGCAGCTTGGCTCGGGGTGGAGGGACAGGGGGTGGATACGAGCAGTACTTC. Complete variable domain (other parts from reference TRBV5-8 and TRBJ2-7): EAGVTQSPTHLIKTRGQQATLRCSPISGHTSVYWYQQALGLGLQFLLWYDEGEERNRGNFPPRFSGRQFPNYSSELNVNALELEDSALYLCASSLARGGGTGGGYEQYFGPGTRLTVT.

The chain employs TRBV10-3 and TRBJ1-2; D is undetermined. From germline, CDR1 is ENHRY and CDR2 SYGVKD. This CDR3 spans 22 amino acids. V lost 1 base, J lost 5 bases, and 35 bases lay in between. The CDR3 sequence: CAISEFLDDTGKTVQTKYGYTF. CDR3 DNA sequence: TGTGCCATCAGTGAGTTCCTGGATGACACGGGAAAAACCGTCCAGACGAAGTATGGCTACACCTTC.

J is TRBJ2-7 and V is TRBV7-2, with 9 bases identical to TRBD1. This CDR3 has 15 amino acids. The V gene's germline CDR1 is SGHTA and CDR2 FQGNSA. V trimming: 3 bases; J trimming: 3 bases; junction bases outside the gene matches: 6. The DNA for the CDR3 is TGTGCCAGCAGCTTTTCCGGGACAGGGAGCTACGAGCAGTACTTC. Amino acid sequence: CASSFSGTGSYEQYF. Full variable domain (missing parts from reference TRBV7-2 and TRBJ2-7): GAGVSQSPSNKVTEKGKDVELRCDPISGHTALYWYRQSLGQGLEFLIYFQGNSAPDKSGLPSDRFSAERTGGSVSTLTIQRTQQEDSAVYLCASSFSGTGSYEQYFGPGTRLTVT.

V is TRBV7-2 and J is TRBJ2-1, with a tentative D call TRBD2 (5 bases). Germline CDR1 and CDR2: SGHTA and FQGNSA. CDR3 length: 13 residues. V was cut by 5 bases and J by 2 bases, with 7 bases left in between. The CDR3 bases are TGTGCCAGCAGCGCCGGGGCCTACAATGAGCAGTTCTTC. Its protein product is CASSAGAYNEQFF.

The rearrangement joins TRBV25-1 to TRBJ1-1, with TRBD1 matching 9 bases. The CDR3 is made up of 17 amino acids. Germline V gene lookup returns CDR1 MGHDK and CDR2 SYGVNS. Trimming took 1 base from V and 4 from J; bases not matched to a gene: 10. The CDR3 protein is CASSEWGQGRGGTEAFF. The CDR3 DNA sequence: TGTGCCAGCAGTGAATGGGGACAGGGTAGAGGAGGCACTGAAGCTTTCTTT.

This rearrangement joins TRBV28 to TRBJ1-5; D is unclear. The germline V gene encodes CDR1 MDHEN and CDR2 SYDVKM. This CDR3 region has 16 residues. Trimming took 3 bases from V and 2 from J, leaving 14 bases between them. The CDR3 reads CASSFYGVGGNQPQHF. CDR3 bases: TGTGCCAGCAGTTTTTATGGGGTCGGGGGCAATCAGCCCCAGCATTTT. Full variable domain (outside the CDR3, taken from reference TRBV28 and TRBJ1-5): DVKVTQSSRYLVKRTGEKVFLECVQDMDHENMFWYRQDPGLGLRLIYFSYDVKMKEKGDIPEGYSVSREKKERFSLILESASTNQTSMYLCASSFYGVGGNQPQHFGDGTRLSIL.

The chain is built from TRBV29-1 and TRBJ1-5, with D perhaps matching TRBD1 (5 bases). The length of the CDR3 is 13 residues. Germline values: CDR1 SQVTM, CDR2 ANQGSEA. Trimming cost V 4 bases and J 3 bases, with 10 bases left between them. The CDR3 bases are TGCAGCGTTGCCCAGGGATCCAATCAGCCCCAGCATTTT. This translates into CSVAQGSNQPQHF.

This chain connects TRBV10-3 to TRBJ2-3; 11 bases are a match to TRBD2. The germline gives CDR1 ENHRY, CDR2 SYGVKD. This CDR3 comprises 15 residues. The trim removed 5 bases at V and 4 bases at J, leaving 5 bases unmatched. CDR3 region: CAISWSSGGSDTQYF. CDR3 bases: TGTGCCATCAGTTGGTCTAGCGGGGGGTCAGATACGCAGTATTTT.

The chain couples TRBV23-1 to TRBJ1-2, with D maybe TRBD1 (5 bases). TRBV23-1 is treated as an ORF (open reading frame) with a function not yet certain. CDR3 length: 17 amino acids. V gave up 6 bases and J gave up 0 bases, with 20 bases separating them. CDR3 loop: CASRPGEADASNYGYTF. The CDR3 nucleotides are TGCGCCAGCAGGCCGGGGGAAGCCGACGCCTCTAACTATGGCTACACCTTC.

V and J are TRBV27 and TRBJ2-2; 11 nucleotides match TRBD1. V trimming: 4 bases; J trimming: 4 bases; junction bases outside the gene matches: 2. Per germline, CDR1 MNHEY and CDR2 SMNVEV (reference sequence). The CDR3 consists of 15 residues. Written as DNA, the CDR3 is TGTGCCAGCAGTTACGGGACAGGGGGCACCGGGGAGCTGTTTTTT. It is translated as CASSYGTGGTGELFF.

Turning to this clone: One end of the junction does not line up with germline, which may come from a read error. CDR3: CASSDSGGASGELFF. The DNA for the CDR3 is TGTGCCAGCAGTGACTCTGGGGGGGCCTCCGGGGAGCTGTTTTTT. This chain links TRBV6-5 with TRBJ2-2, with TRBD2 as a possible D gene (7 bases). This CDR3 contains 15 residues. Per germline, CDR1 MNHEY and CDR2 SVGAGI.

This chain connects TRBV23-1 to TRBJ1-5, with D possibly TRBD1 on 5 matching bases. TRBV23-1 is an ORF, with its function uncertain. Trimming stripped 4 bases from V and 3 bases from J, with 19 bases between. CDR3 length: 17 amino acids. CDR3 in DNA: TGCGCCAGCAGTCCCGGGCAGGGCATCCCCTACAATCAGCCCCAGCATTTT. Translated, it gives CASSPGQGIPYNQPQHF.

This rearrangement joins TRBV2 to TRBJ2-7, with TRBD1 matching over 7 bases. Germline-derived CDR1 and CDR2 are SNHLY and FYNNEI. This CDR3 spans 13 amino acids. Unmatched junction bases numbered 3, after V lost 4 bases and J lost 3 bases. The CDR3 sequence is CASSVRQGYEQYF. CDR3 nucleotide sequence: TGTGCCAGCAGTGTGAGACAGGGCTACGAGCAGTACTTC.

The rearrangement uses TRBV6-5 and TRBJ2-2; D not certain. V was cut by 2 bases and J by 6 bases, with 7 bases left in between. CDR3 length: 13 amino acids. Germline values: CDR1 MNHEY, CDR2 SVGAGI. CDR3 sequence reads: CASSYQVPGELFF. The CDR3, as DNA: TGTGCCAGCAGTTACCAGGTGCCCGGGGAGCTGTTTTTT.

V is TRBV14 and J is TRBJ1-1; D call uncertain. The CDR3 contains 12 residues. CDR1 is SGHDN, CDR2 FVKESK, per germline. V was pared by 0 bases and J by 10 bases, with 9 bases between. The CDR3 region is CASSQERGGAFF. For the CDR3, the DNA is TGTGCCAGCAGCCAAGAGCGGGGAGGAGCTTTCTTT.

This chain uses TRBV6-6 with TRBJ1-2; 7 bases agree with TRBD1. CDR3 size: 14 residues. Germline CDR1 MNHNY, CDR2 SVGAGI (reference sequence). V lost 6 bases and J lost 4; bases outside the gene matches: 8. The CDR3 DNA sequence: TGTGCCAGCAGGTCCGAGACAGGGCTCTATGGCTACACCTTC. It yields the protein CASRSETGLYGYTF.

The J gene is TRBJ1-2, the V gene TRBV18, with D perhaps TRBD1 (6 bases). V was cut by 5 bases and J by 5 bases, with 15 bases left in between. Germline V gene lookup returns CDR1 KGHSH and CDR2 LQKENI. The CDR3 runs to 14 residues. CDR3 bases: TGTGCCAGCTCAAATTCGGACAGCGATTATGGCTACACCTTC. It encodes CASSNSDSDYGYTF. The full variable domain, rest sourced from reference TRBV18 and TRBJ1-2, is NAGVMQNPRHLVRRRGQEARLRCSPMKGHSHVYWYRQLPEEGLKFMVYLQKENIIDESGMPKERFSAEFPKEGPSILRIQQVVRGDSAAYFCASSNSDSDYGYTFGSGTRLTVV.

The chain uses TRBV30 and TRBJ2-7; no clear D. The germline V gene encodes CDR1 GTSNPN and CDR2 SVGIG (reference sequence). The CDR3 is made up of 13 amino acids. V was clipped by 0 bases and J by 2 bases, with 8 bases between them. This CDR3 is CAWSVELTYEQYF. The CDR3 coding sequence is TGTGCCTGGAGTGTCGAGCTCACCTACGAGCAGTACTTC.